This is a list of T cell receptor beta chains from one sample in a study of T cell responses to AZD1222 COVID-19 vaccine. The table came from immunoSEQ multiplex PCR; TCRdb's copy has only in-frame clones and leaves some out. The data show over 130,000 clones, with over 75% seen just once and approximately 4.5% held by the top ten. The source material was peripheral blood, sampled on day 0 of AZD1222 vaccination. Source of these receptors: an adult in good health. Each CDR3 is given with its conserved first and last residue. D genes are given only for firm matches. Not all rows give a size; the values are once, few, many and, for expanded clones, a class.

D,size,V,J,CDR3,DNA
.,.,TRBV5-1,TRBJ1-1,CASSDQPGPRGTEAFF,TGCGCCAGCAGCGATCAACCCGGGCCGAGAGGCACTGAAGCTTTCTTT
TRBD2,.,TRBV9,TRBJ2-1,CASSVVAGYANEQFF,TGTGCCAGCAGCGTAGTAGCGGGATACGCCAATGAGCAGTTCTTC
.,.,TRBV12-5,TRBJ2-1,CASGSLHGIYNEQFF,TGTGCTAGTGGATCCCTTCACGGGATCTACAATGAGCAGTTCTTC
.,once,TRBV2,TRBJ2-5,CASSEGWAVETQYF,TGTGCCAGCAGTGAAGGGTGGGCTGTGGAGACCCAGTACTTC
.,once,TRBV6-5,TRBJ1-3,CASSYSTATGNTIYF,TGTGCCAGCAGTTACTCAACAGCTACTGGAAACACCATATATTTT
.,.,TRBV20-1,TRBJ1-1,CIPGAEAFF,TGCATCCCCGGGGCTGAAGCTTTCTTT
TRBD1,.,TRBV28,TRBJ1-3,CASSSIRDRVGNTIYF,TGTGCCAGCAGTTCCATCCGGGACAGGGTTGGAAACACCATATATTTT
TRBD1,.,TRBV6-5,TRBJ2-1,CASSPDRGSYNEQFF,TGTGCCAGCAGCCCCGACAGGGGTTCCTACAATGAGCAGTTCTTC
.,.,TRBV5-1,TRBJ2-5,CASRPAQETQYF,TGCGCCAGCAGGCCGGCTCAAGAGACCCAGTACTTC
TRBD1,.,TRBV27,TRBJ2-7,CASSPRTGTFYEQYF,TGTGCCAGCAGTCCCCGGACAGGGACTTTCTACGAGCAGTACTTC
.,.,TRBV4-1,TRBJ2-7,CASSQFNEQYF,TGCGCCAGCAGCCAGTTTAACGAGCAGTACTTC
.,once,TRBV4-1,TRBJ1-5,CASSQVNGNQPQHF,TGCGCCAGCAGCCAAGTAAACGGCAATCAGCCCCAGCATTTT
TRBD1,.,TRBV29-1,TRBJ2-7,CSVELATGGYEQYF,TGCAGCGTTGAATTAGCGACAGGGGGCTACGAGCAGTACTTC
.,few,TRBV11-3,TRBJ2-5,CASSRRAGAQETQYF,TGTGCCAGCAGCCGGAGGGCGGGGGCACAAGAGACCCAGTACTTC
TRBD1,.,TRBV30,TRBJ1-3,CAWSVGTGHSGNTIYF,TGTGCCTGGAGTGTTGGGACAGGACATTCTGGAAACACCATATATTTT
.,.,TRBV12-3/TRBV12-4,TRBJ1-5,CASSFDSNQPQHF,TGTGCCAGCAGTTTTGATAGCAATCAGCCCCAGCATTTT
.,.,TRBV29-1,TRBJ1-2,CSVVLGAQANYGYTF,TGCAGCGTTGTGTTGGGGGCCCAAGCTAACTATGGCTACACCTTC
.,few,TRBV28,TRBJ1-6,CASSSMSSENSPLHF,TGTGCCAGCAGTTCCATGAGTAGTGAGAATTCACCCCTCCACTTT
.,.,TRBV27,TRBJ1-4,CASSPLLGLGAEKLFF,TGTGCCAGCAGCCCTCTCCTAGGACTTGGCGCTGAAAAACTGTTTTTT
TRBD1,.,TRBV5-1,TRBJ2-1,CASSLADRAYNEQFF,TGCGCCAGCAGCTTGGCGGACAGGGCCTACAATGAGCAGTTCTTC
.,.,TRBV7-9,TRBJ1-2,CASSLESGRGYTF,TGTGCCAGCAGCTTAGAATCCGGGCGCGGCTACACCTTC
TRBD1,.,TRBV7-8,TRBJ2-7,CASSGRRDRSVEQYF,TGTGCCAGCAGCGGGCGCCGGGACAGGAGCGTCGAGCAGTACTTC
TRBD1,.,TRBV27,TRBJ1-2,CASRRQGVKGYTF,TGTGCCAGCCGACGACAGGGGGTCAAAGGCTACACCTTC
TRBD2,.,TRBV10-3,TRBJ2-7,CAISGVGLAGDNEQYF,TGTGCCATCAGTGGGGTCGGTCTAGCGGGAGATAACGAGCAGTACTTC
.,.,TRBV28,TRBJ2-7,CASSLGSSGGFREQYF,TGTGCCAGCAGCCTCGGGAGTAGCGGAGGGTTTCGCGAGCAGTACTTC
.,.,TRBV18,TRBJ1-5,CASSPESVRDYSNQPQHF,TGTGCCAGCTCACCGGAGTCCGTTCGGGATTATAGCAATCAGCCCCAGCATTTT
.,.,TRBV5-1,TRBJ1-3,CASSAHGDSGNTIYF,TGCGCCAGCAGCGCACACGGGGACTCTGGAAACACCATATATTTT
.,.,TRBV7-8,TRBJ2-3,CASSLRNGRGYF,TGTGCCAGCAGCTTACGCAATGGGCGGGGGTATTTT
.,.,TRBV11-2,TRBJ1-6,CASSLERAPLHF,TGTGCCAGCAGCTTAGAAAGGGCACCCCTCCACTTT
TRBD2,.,TRBV5-1,TRBJ2-7,CASSDREATYEQYF,TGCGCCAGCAGTGATCGGGAGGCCACCTACGAGCAGTACTTC
.,.,TRBV19,TRBJ1-1,CASTGARITEAFF,TGTGCCAGTACCGGGGCCCGGATCACTGAAGCTTTCTTT
TRBD1,.,TRBV5-4,TRBJ2-3,CASSRGGQGGNKYF,TGTGCCAGCAGCAGGGGAGGACAGGGTGGGAATAAGTATTTT
TRBD1,once,TRBV10-2,TRBJ1-5,CASSESGQGYTSPNQPQHF,TGCGCCAGCAGTGAGTCGGGACAGGGATACACTAGCCCCAATCAGCCCCAGCATTTT
TRBD2,few,TRBV10-3,TRBJ2-2,CAVRGGPYTGELFF,TGTGCCGTCCGGGGAGGGCCGTATACCGGGGAGCTGTTTTTT
TRBD1,.,TRBV7-6,TRBJ1-6,CASSLSPGQNNSPLHF,TGTGCCAGCAGCCTATCTCCGGGACAGAATAATTCACCCCTCCACTTT
TRBD1,.,TRBV30,TRBJ1-6,CAAGRLTGGNSPLHF,TGTGCCGCGGGACGATTGACAGGGGGTAATTCACCCCTCCACTTT
.,.,TRBV19,TRBJ2-1,CASSPGHPYNEQFF,TGTGCCAGTAGTCCGGGACACCCCTACAATGAGCAGTTCTTC
.,.,TRBV29-1,TRBJ1-3,CSVLPGLGNTIYF,TGCAGCGTCCTCCCAGGGTTGGGAAACACCATATATTTT
TRBD1,.,TRBV6-5,TRBJ1-6,CASSYSGQGGSPLHF,TGTGCCAGCAGTTACTCCGGACAGGGAGGATCACCCCTCCACTTT
TRBD2,few,TRBV6-4,TRBJ2-1,CASSPAGGSGNEQFF,TGTGCCAGCAGTCCCGCGGGGGGATCGGGCAATGAGCAGTTCTTC
.,.,TRBV2,TRBJ1-5,CATTRGSRGPQHF,TGTGCCACCACTCGAGGGAGCCGGGGGCCCCAGCATTTT